The 2 T cell receptor beta chains reported below all come from one sample, sequenced in a study of blood T cell repertoires in COVID-19. Only in-frame clones appear in the TCRdb table, and some are missing; sequencing was by immunoSEQ multiplex PCR. The sample has over 300,000 clones; roughly 83% are singletons. The sequenced sample consisted of peripheral blood. The receptors shown here come from a woman aged 45-65 years with acute or convalescent COVID-19.

The V and J genes are TRBV6-6 and TRBJ1-5, with 8 bases aligning to TRBD1. The CDR3 extends over 15 amino acids. Germline assignment: CDR1 MNHNY and CDR2 SVGAGI (reference sequence). V shed 6 bases and J 8 bases; nucleotides not matched to a gene: 12. The CDR3 nucleotides read TGTGCCAGCAGCCAATCCGGGACAGGAGGAGAGCCCCAGCATTTT. Translated: CASSQSGTGGEPQHF.

This clone has only one observation. The chain uses TRBV9 and TRBJ1-1; D gene uncertain. CDR3 size: 12 residues. The ends were cut back, 0 bases at V and 7 bases at J, with 7 bases in the middle. CDR1 is SGDLS and CDR2 is YYNGEE in the germline V gene. The CDR3 nucleotides read TGTGCCAGCAGCGTAGGGGCAAATGAAGCTTTCTTT. Translation: CASSVGANEAFF.